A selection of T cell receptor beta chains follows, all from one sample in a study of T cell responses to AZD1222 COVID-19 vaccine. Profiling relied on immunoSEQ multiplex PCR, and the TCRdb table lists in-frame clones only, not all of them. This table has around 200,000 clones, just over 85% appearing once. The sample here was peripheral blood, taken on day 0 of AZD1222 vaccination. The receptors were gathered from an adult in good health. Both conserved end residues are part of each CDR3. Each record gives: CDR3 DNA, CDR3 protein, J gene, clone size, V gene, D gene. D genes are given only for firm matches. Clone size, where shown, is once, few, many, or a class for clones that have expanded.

CDR3 DNA: TGTGCCTGGTGGGGACTGCGGCCCGACGGCCCTAACTATGGCTACACCTTC
CDR3 protein: CAWWGLRPDGPNYGYTF
J gene: TRBJ1-2
clone size: .
V gene: TRBV30
D gene: .

CDR3 DNA: TGTGCCAGCAGCCAAGTTTCCAGGGAGGACTATGGCTACACCTTC
CDR3 protein: CASSQVSREDYGYTF
J gene: TRBJ1-2
clone size: .
V gene: TRBV4-2
D gene: .

CDR3 DNA: TGTGCCACCGGGGGGTATAGGGGCACTGAAGCTTTCTTT
CDR3 protein: CATGGYRGTEAFF
J gene: TRBJ1-1
clone size: .
V gene: TRBV10-3
D gene: .

CDR3 DNA: TGTGCCAGCAGCGTAGGGCCCAGGTTGAACACTGAAGCTTTCTTT
CDR3 protein: CASSVGPRLNTEAFF
J gene: TRBJ1-1
clone size: .
V gene: TRBV9
D gene: .

CDR3 DNA: TGTGCCAGCAGTTACTCGTTAACAACTGGAAACACCATATATTTT
CDR3 protein: CASSYSLTTGNTIYF
J gene: TRBJ1-3
clone size: once
V gene: TRBV6-5
D gene: .

CDR3 DNA: TGTGCCACCAGTGACCGGGGGGCGCGGGGCTACACCTTC
CDR3 protein: CATSDRGARGYTF
J gene: TRBJ1-2
clone size: .
V gene: TRBV24-1
D gene: .

CDR3 DNA: TGCGCCAGCAGCCAAGTGGGGTATGGCTACACCTTC
CDR3 protein: CASSQVGYGYTF
J gene: TRBJ1-2
clone size: .
V gene: TRBV4-1
D gene: .

CDR3 DNA: TGTGCCACCACCATCTTCGGTAGCTCCTACGAGCAGTACTTC
CDR3 protein: CATTIFGSSYEQYF
J gene: TRBJ2-7
clone size: .
V gene: TRBV6-5
D gene: .

CDR3 DNA: TGCAGCGTTGAACAGGTGGCAGGAATTTACAATGAGCAGTTCTTC
CDR3 protein: CSVEQVAGIYNEQFF
J gene: TRBJ2-1
clone size: .
V gene: TRBV29-1
D gene: .

CDR3 DNA: TGTGCCATCAGTGAGTCGCCCCCGCCTGGGGAGACCCAGTACTTC
CDR3 protein: CAISESPPPGETQYF
J gene: TRBJ2-5
clone size: .
V gene: TRBV10-3
D gene: .

CDR3 DNA: TGTGCCATCAGTGAGTCGGGGGGAAACTATGGCTACACCTTC
CDR3 protein: CAISESGGNYGYTF
J gene: TRBJ1-2
clone size: .
V gene: TRBV10-3
D gene: .